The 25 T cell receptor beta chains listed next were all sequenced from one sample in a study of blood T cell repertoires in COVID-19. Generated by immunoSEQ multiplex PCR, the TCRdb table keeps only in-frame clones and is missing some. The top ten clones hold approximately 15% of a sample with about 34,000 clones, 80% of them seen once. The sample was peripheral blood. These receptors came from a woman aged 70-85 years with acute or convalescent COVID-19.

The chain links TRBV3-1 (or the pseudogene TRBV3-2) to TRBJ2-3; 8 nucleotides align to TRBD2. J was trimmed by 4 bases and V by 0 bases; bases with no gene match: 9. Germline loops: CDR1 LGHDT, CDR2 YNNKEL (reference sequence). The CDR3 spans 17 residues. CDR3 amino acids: CASSQDWRGVRPDTQYF. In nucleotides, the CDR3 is TGTGCCAGCAGCCAAGATTGGCGGGGGGTGAGGCCAGATACGCAGTATTTT.

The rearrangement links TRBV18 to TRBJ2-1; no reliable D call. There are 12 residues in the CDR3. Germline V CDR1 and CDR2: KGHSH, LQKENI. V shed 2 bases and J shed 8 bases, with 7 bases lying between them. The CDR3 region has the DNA TGTGCCAGCTCACCAGCAGGTGATGAGCAGTTCTTC. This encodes CASSPAGDEQFF.

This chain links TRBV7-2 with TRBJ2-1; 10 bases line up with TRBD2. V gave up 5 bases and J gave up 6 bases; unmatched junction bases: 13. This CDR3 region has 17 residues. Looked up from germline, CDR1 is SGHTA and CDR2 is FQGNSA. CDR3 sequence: CASSRTSGPTRLNEQFF. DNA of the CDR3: TGTGCCAGCAGCCGGACTAGCGGCCCCACCCGCCTCAATGAGCAGTTCTTC.

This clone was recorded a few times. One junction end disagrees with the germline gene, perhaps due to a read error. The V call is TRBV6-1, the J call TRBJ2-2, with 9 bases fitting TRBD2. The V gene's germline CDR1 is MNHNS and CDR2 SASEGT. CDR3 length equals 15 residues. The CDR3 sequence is CASREAGGGSGELFF. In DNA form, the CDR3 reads TGTGCCAGCAGAGAAGCGGGGGGTGGATCCGGGGAGCTGTTTTTT.

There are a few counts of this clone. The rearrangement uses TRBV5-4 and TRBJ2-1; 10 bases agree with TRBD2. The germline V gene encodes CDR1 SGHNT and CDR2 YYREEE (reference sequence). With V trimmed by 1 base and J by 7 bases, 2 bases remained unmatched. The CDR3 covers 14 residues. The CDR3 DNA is TGTGCCAGCAGCTTGTTTAGCGGGGGGAATGAGCAGTTCTTC. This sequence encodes CASSLFSGGNEQFF.

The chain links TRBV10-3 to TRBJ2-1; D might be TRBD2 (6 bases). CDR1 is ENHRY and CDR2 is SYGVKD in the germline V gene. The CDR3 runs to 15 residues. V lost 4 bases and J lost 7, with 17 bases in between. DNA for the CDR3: TGTGCCATCAGTGGGCTAGCGAGAACCCCAAATGAGCAGTTCTTC. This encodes CAISGLARTPNEQFF.

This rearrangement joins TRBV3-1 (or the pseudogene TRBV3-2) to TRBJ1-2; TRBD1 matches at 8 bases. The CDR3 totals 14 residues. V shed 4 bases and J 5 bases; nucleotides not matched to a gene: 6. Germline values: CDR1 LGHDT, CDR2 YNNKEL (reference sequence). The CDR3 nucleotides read TGTGCCAGCAGCCGAGGACAGGGAATGTATGGCTACACCTTC. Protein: CASSRGQGMYGYTF.

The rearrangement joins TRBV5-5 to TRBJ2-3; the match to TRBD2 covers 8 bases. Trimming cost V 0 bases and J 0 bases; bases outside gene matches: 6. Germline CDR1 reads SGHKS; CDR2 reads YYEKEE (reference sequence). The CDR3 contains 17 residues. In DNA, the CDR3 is TGTGCCAGCAGCTTGGCAAGTACTAGCGGCAGCACAGATACGCAGTATTTT. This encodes CASSLASTSGSTDTQYF.

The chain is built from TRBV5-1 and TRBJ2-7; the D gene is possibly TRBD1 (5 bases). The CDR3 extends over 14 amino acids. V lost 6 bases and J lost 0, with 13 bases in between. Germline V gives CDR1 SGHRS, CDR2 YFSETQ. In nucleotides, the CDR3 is TGCGCCAGCAAGCTAGGGGCCGGCTCCTACGAGCAGTACTTC. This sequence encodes CASKLGAGSYEQYF.

CDR3 amino acids: CSVGTSTDTQYF. CDR3 sequence (DNA): TGCAGCGTTGGGACTAGCACAGATACGCAGTATTTT. V gene TRBV29-1 combines with J gene TRBJ2-3; weak D call: TRBD2 (5 bases). Germline V CDR1 and CDR2: SQVTM, ANQGSEA. With 4 bases removed from V and 0 bases from J, the gap between germline ends came to 5 bases. There are 12 residues in the CDR3.

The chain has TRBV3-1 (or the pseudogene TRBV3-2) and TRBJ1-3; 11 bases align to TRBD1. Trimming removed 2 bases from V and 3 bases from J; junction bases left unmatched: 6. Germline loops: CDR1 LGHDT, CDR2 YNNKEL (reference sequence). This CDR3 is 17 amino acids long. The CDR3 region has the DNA TGTGCCAGCAGCCAAACCGGGACAGGGGGTTTTGGAAACACCATATATTTT. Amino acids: CASSQTGTGGFGNTIYF.

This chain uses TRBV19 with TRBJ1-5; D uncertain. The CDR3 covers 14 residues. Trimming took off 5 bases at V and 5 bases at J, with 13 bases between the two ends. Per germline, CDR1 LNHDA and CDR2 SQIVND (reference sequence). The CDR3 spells CASSFQSGYQPQHF. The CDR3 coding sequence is TGTGCCAGTAGTTTTCAGTCAGGATATCAGCCCCAGCATTTT.

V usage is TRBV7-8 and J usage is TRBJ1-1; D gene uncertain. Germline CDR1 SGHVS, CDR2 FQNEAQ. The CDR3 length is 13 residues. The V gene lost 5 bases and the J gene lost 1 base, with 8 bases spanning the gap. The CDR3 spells CASSPTGNTEAFF. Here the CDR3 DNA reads TGTGCCAGCAGCCCCACGGGGAACACTGAAGCTTTCTTT.

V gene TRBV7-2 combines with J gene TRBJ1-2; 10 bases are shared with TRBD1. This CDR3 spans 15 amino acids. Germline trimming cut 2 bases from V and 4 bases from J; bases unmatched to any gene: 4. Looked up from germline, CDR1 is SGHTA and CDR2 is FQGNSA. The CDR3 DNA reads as TGTGCCAGCAGCTTACAGACAGGGGGCAGCTATGGCTACACCTTC. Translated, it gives CASSLQTGGSYGYTF.

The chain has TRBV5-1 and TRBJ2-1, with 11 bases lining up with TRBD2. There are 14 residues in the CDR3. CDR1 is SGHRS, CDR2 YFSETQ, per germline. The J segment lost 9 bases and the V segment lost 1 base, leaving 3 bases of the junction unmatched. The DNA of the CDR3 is TGCGCCAGCAGCTTGACTAGCGGGGGTAGTGAGCAGTTCTTC. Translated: CASSLTSGGSEQFF.

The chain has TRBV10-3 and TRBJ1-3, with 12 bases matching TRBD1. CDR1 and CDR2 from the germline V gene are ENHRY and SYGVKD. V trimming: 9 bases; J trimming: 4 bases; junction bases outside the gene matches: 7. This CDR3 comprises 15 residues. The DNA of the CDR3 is TGTGCCATTTATCCGGGACAGGGGGCCGGAAACACCATATATTTT. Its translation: CAIYPGQGAGNTIYF.

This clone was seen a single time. CDR3 nucleotide sequence: TGCGCCAGCAGCAGGCAGGGGCAGAACACTGAAGCTTTCTTT. This codes for CASSRQGQNTEAFF. The chain carries TRBV5-1 and TRBJ1-1, with D possibly matching TRBD1 (6 bases). CDR1 and CDR2 from the germline V gene are SGHRS and YFSETQ. CDR3 length: 14 residues. Trimming removed 4 bases at V and 1 base at J, with 11 bases between.

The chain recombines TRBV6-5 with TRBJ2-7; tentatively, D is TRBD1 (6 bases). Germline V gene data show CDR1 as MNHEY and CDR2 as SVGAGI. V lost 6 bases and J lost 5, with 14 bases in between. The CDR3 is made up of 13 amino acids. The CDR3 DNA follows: TGTGCCAGCAGGGCCGCAGGGGTCCACGAGCAGTACTTC. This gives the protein CASRAAGVHEQYF.

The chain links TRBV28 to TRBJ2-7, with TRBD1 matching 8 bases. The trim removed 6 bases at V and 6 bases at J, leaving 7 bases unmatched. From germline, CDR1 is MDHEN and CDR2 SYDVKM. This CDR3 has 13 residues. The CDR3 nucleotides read TGTGCCAGCAGAAGAGGACAGGGTGGCGAGCAGTACTTC. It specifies CASRRGQGGEQYF.

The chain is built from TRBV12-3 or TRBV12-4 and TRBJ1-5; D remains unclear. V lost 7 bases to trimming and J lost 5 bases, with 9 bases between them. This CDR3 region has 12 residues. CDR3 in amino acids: CASTRHDQPQHF. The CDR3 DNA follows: TGTGCCAGCACCCGACACGATCAGCCCCAGCATTTT.

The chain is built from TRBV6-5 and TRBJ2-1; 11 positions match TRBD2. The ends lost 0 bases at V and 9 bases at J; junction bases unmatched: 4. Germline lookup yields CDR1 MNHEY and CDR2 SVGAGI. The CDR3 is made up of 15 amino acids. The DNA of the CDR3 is TGTGCCAGCAGTTACTCGTCTAGCGGGAGGACTGAGCAGTTCTTC. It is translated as CASSYSSSGRTEQFF.

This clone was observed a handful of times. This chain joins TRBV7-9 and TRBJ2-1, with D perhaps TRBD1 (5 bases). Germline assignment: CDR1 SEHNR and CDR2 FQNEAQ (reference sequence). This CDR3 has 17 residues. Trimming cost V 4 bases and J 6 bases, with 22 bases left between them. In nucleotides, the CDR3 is TGTGCCAGCAGCTCATCATTAGGGGTGGCTTTGCGCAATGAGCAGTTCTTC. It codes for CASSSSLGVALRNEQFF.

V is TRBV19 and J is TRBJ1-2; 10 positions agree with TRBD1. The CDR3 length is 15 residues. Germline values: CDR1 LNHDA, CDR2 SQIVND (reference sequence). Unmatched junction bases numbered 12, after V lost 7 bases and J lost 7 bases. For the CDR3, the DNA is TGTGCCAGTATCGCAGGGGACAGGGGAGTTGCTGGCTACACCTTC. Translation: CASIAGDRGVAGYTF. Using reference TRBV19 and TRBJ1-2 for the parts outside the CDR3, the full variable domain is DGGITQSPKYLFRKEGQNVTLSCEQNLNHDAMYWYRQDPGQGLRLIYYSQIVNDFQKGDIAEGYSVSREKKESFPLTVTSAQKNPTAFYLCASIAGDRGVAGYTFGSGTRLTVV.

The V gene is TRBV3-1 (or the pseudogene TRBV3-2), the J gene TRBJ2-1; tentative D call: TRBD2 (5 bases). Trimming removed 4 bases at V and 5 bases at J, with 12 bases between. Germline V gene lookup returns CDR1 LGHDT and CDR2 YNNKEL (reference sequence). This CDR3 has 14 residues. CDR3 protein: CASSLGLLNNEQFF. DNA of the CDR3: TGTGCCAGCAGCCTCGGACTTCTTAACAATGAGCAGTTCTTC.

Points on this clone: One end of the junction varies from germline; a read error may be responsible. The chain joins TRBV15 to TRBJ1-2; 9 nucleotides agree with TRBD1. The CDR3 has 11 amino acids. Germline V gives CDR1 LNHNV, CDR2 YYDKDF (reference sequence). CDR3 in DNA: TGTGCCACCAGCAGCCGGGACAGGGAGATCTTC. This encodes CATSSRDREIF.